Listed below are T cell receptor beta chains from one sample, sequenced in a study of blood T cell repertoires in COVID-19. Profiled with immunoSEQ multiplex PCR; TCRdb holds only in-frame clones, not every one. The sample lists around 67,000 clones, around 87% occurring once. The sequencing input was peripheral blood. Receptors were obtained from a man aged 50 to 59 with active COVID-19. CDR3s include the opening cysteine and the closing phenylalanine or tryptophan. Fields, in order: J gene, clone size, D gene, V gene, CDR3 protein, CDR3 DNA. A D gene is named only where the DNA matches it firmly. The size entry is marked missing in some rows and otherwise reads once, few, many or a size class.

j_call: TRBJ2-7
clone_size: NA
d_call: NA
v_call: TRBV29-1
cdr3_aa: CSVSQGNTYEQYF
cdr3_nt: TGCAGCGTTTCCCAGGGGAATACCTACGAGCAGTACTTC

j_call: TRBJ1-2
clone_size: NA
d_call: NA
v_call: TRBV11-2
cdr3_aa: CASSPQGDYGYTF
cdr3_nt: TGTGCCAGCAGCCCACAGGGAGACTATGGCTACACCTTC

j_call: TRBJ1-6
clone_size: NA
d_call: NA
v_call: TRBV15
cdr3_aa: CATSRQLVNSPLHF
cdr3_nt: TGTGCCACCAGCCGACAGTTGGTGAATTCACCCCTCCACTTT

j_call: TRBJ2-1
clone_size: NA
d_call: TRBD2
v_call: TRBV4-2
cdr3_aa: CASSQDGAGGHNEQFF
cdr3_nt: TGTGCCAGCAGCCAAGACGGAGCGGGAGGTCACAATGAGCAGTTCTTC

j_call: TRBJ2-1
clone_size: NA
d_call: TRBD2
v_call: TRBV4-1
cdr3_aa: CASSQVPLAGGPNEQFF
cdr3_nt: TGCGCCAGCAGCCAAGTTCCCCTAGCGGGAGGGCCCAATGAGCAGTTCTTC

j_call: TRBJ1-4
clone_size: NA
d_call: NA
v_call: TRBV4-1
cdr3_aa: CASRQTAGFGGEKLFF
cdr3_nt: TGCGCCAGCAGGCAAACGGCAGGTTTCGGTGGTGAAAAACTGTTTTTT

j_call: TRBJ2-5
clone_size: NA
d_call: TRBD1
v_call: TRBV3-1/TRBV3-2
cdr3_aa: CASSHPGTGGEETQYF
cdr3_nt: TGTGCCAGCAGCCACCCCGGGACAGGGGGCGAGGAGACCCAGTACTTC

j_call: TRBJ2-4
clone_size: NA
d_call: TRBD1
v_call: TRBV12-3/TRBV12-4
cdr3_aa: CASSLGQKNIQYF
cdr3_nt: TGTGCCAGCAGCCTGGGACAGAAAAACATTCAGTACTTC

j_call: TRBJ2-7
clone_size: NA
d_call: NA
v_call: TRBV28
cdr3_aa: CASSLYHTKNEQYF
cdr3_nt: TGTGCCAGCAGTTTATATCACACCAAAAACGAGCAGTACTTC

j_call: TRBJ1-2
clone_size: NA
d_call: NA
v_call: TRBV14
cdr3_aa: CASSQGGGYGYTF
cdr3_nt: TGTGCCAGCAGCCAAGGGGGCGGCTATGGCTACACCTTC

j_call: TRBJ2-3
clone_size: NA
d_call: TRBD2
v_call: TRBV7-3
cdr3_aa: CASSPSGRAGDTQYF
cdr3_nt: TGTGCCAGCAGCCCAAGCGGGAGGGCGGGAGATACGCAGTATTTT

j_call: TRBJ2-2
clone_size: NA
d_call: TRBD2
v_call: TRBV9
cdr3_aa: CASSRGGTVPGELFF
cdr3_nt: TGTGCCAGCAGCCGCGGGGGGACGGTCCCCGGGGAGCTGTTTTTT

j_call: TRBJ1-2
clone_size: NA
d_call: NA
v_call: TRBV25-1
cdr3_aa: CASSDRQGRYGYTF
cdr3_nt: TGTGCCAGCAGTGATAGGCAGGGTCGGTATGGCTACACCTTC

j_call: TRBJ1-2
clone_size: NA
d_call: NA
v_call: TRBV7-8
cdr3_aa: CASSLVGGGSTTIDF
cdr3_nt: NA

j_call: TRBJ1-2
clone_size: NA
d_call: NA
v_call: TRBV10-3
cdr3_aa: CATDFSSGYGYTF
cdr3_nt: TGTGCCACCGATTTCTCTTCGGGCTATGGCTACACCTTC

j_call: TRBJ2-1
clone_size: NA
d_call: TRBD1
v_call: TRBV28
cdr3_aa: CASKPSGTGSNEQFF
cdr3_nt: TGTGCCAGCAAACCGTCCGGGACAGGGTCGAATGAGCAGTTCTTC

j_call: TRBJ1-1
clone_size: few
d_call: NA
v_call: TRBV7-2
cdr3_aa: CASSPGYPLTAEAFF
cdr3_nt: TGTGCCAGCAGCCCGGGATACCCGCTAACAGCTGAAGCTTTCTTT

j_call: TRBJ2-5
clone_size: NA
d_call: TRBD1
v_call: TRBV5-4
cdr3_aa: CASSRGDRHQETQYF
cdr3_nt: TGTGCCAGCAGCAGAGGGGACAGGCACCAAGAGACCCAGTACTTC

j_call: TRBJ2-7
clone_size: NA
d_call: TRBD1
v_call: TRBV9
cdr3_aa: CASSGPTGLDSYEQYF
cdr3_nt: TGTGCCAGCAGCGGCCCGACAGGGTTAGACTCCTACGAGCAGTACTTC

j_call: TRBJ1-1
clone_size: NA
d_call: NA
v_call: TRBV6-5
cdr3_aa: CATLRGGTNTEAFF
cdr3_nt: TGTGCCACCCTAAGGGGGGGAACGAACACTGAAGCTTTCTTT

j_call: TRBJ1-2
clone_size: NA
d_call: NA
v_call: TRBV18
cdr3_aa: CASSREHNYGYTF
cdr3_nt: TGTGCCAGCTCACGGGAGCACAACTATGGCTACACCTTC

j_call: TRBJ1-5
clone_size: NA
d_call: TRBD1
v_call: TRBV15
cdr3_aa: CATSIGQGMIQPQHF
cdr3_nt: TGTGCCACCAGCATAGGACAGGGGATGATTCAGCCCCAGCATTTT

j_call: TRBJ1-4
clone_size: NA
d_call: NA
v_call: TRBV9
cdr3_aa: CASSGYSGDEKLFF
cdr3_nt: TGTGCCAGCAGCGGGTACTCAGGGGATGAAAAACTGTTTTTT

j_call: TRBJ2-1
clone_size: NA
d_call: TRBD2
v_call: TRBV4-2
cdr3_aa: CASSREGGLNNEQFF
cdr3_nt: TGTGCCAGCAGCCGGGAGGGAGGGCTGAACAATGAGCAGTTCTTC

j_call: TRBJ1-2
clone_size: NA
d_call: TRBD1
v_call: TRBV6-5
cdr3_aa: CASRTGGYGYTF
cdr3_nt: TGTGCCAGCAGAACAGGGGGATATGGCTACACCTTC

j_call: TRBJ2-1
clone_size: few
d_call: TRBD2
v_call: TRBV5-1
cdr3_aa: CASSLEVAGYNEQFF
cdr3_nt: TGCGCCAGCAGCTTGGAGGTAGCGGGGTACAATGAGCAGTTCTTC

j_call: TRBJ2-2
clone_size: NA
d_call: TRBD1
v_call: TRBV11-3
cdr3_aa: CASSLRSGTANTGELFF
cdr3_nt: TGTGCCAGCAGCCTACGATCCGGGACAGCGAACACCGGGGAGCTGTTTTTT

j_call: TRBJ2-7
clone_size: once
d_call: NA
v_call: TRBV6-6
cdr3_aa: CASSYSSESSYEQYF
cdr3_nt: TGTGCCAGCAGTTACTCGAGTGAGAGCTCCTACGAGCAGTACTTC